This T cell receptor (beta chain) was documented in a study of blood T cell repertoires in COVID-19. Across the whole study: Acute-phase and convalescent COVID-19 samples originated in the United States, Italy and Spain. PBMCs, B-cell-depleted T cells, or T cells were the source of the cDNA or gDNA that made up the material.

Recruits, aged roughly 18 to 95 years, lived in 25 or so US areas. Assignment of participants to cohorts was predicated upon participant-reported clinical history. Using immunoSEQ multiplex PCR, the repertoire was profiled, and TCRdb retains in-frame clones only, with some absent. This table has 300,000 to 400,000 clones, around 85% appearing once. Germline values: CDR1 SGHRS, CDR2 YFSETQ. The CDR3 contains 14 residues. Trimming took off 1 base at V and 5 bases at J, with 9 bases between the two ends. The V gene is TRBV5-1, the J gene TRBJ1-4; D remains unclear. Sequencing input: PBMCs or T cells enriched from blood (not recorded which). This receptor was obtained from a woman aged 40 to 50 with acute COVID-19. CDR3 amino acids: CASSLQNVNEKLFF. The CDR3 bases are TGCGCCAGCAGCTTGCAGAACGTAAATGAAAAACTGTTTTTT.